These T cell receptor beta chains were read from a single sample in a study of human T cells and chemical hapten exposure. TCRdb reanalysed the RACE reads using MiXCR and keeps one entry per CDR3 protein. The sample records approximately 90,000 distinct CDR3 sequences, over 9.5% being singletons. Source: whole blood, taken in connection with sensitization to the hapten diphenylcyclopropenone (DPC). Receptors originate from a man aged 40-50 years with alopecia areata. Some clones in this sample may be carry-over from other donors' samples. CDR3s include the opening cysteine and the closing phenylalanine or tryptophan. The D gene is left open where the match is weak. Not every row has a clone size; where given, it reads once, few, many or a size class.

j_call	d_call	clone_size	v_call	cdr3_aa	cdr3_nt
TRBJ2-1	.	.	TRBV20-1	CSAIDSVVYNEQFF	TGCAGTGCTATCGATTCAGTGGTCTACAATGAGCAGTTCTTC
TRBJ2-1	TRBD2	many	TRBV5-1	CASRRASGRLDEQFF	TGCGCCAGCAGACGGGCTAGCGGGAGGTTAGATGAGCAGTTCTTC
TRBJ2-3	.	.	TRBV29-1	CSVGMADTQYF	TGCAGCGTTGGTATGGCAGATACGCAGTATTTT
TRBJ1-5	TRBD1	few	TRBV7-2	CASSPGTSGGQPQHF	TGTGCCAGCAGCCCTGGGACTTCAGGGGGTCAGCCCCAGCATTTT
TRBJ2-3	.	many	TRBV12-3/TRBV12-4	CASSLAHVDTQYF	TGTGCCAGCAGTTTAGCGCACGTGGATACGCAGTATTTT
TRBJ2-3	.	.	TRBV7-9	CASSSPVSRAEDTQYF	TGTGCCAGCAGCTCCCCCGTTTCGAGGGCGGAAGATACGCAGTATTTT
TRBJ2-7	TRBD1	.	TRBV28	CASSPPGTGRSEQYF	TGTGCCAGCAGCCCCCCCGGGACAGGGCGGTCCGAGCAGTACTTC
TRBJ1-1	.	.	TRBV2	CASSEAGRGSPLSFF	TGTGCCAGCAGTGAAGCGGGCCGGGGATCCCCTCTCTCTTTCTTT
TRBJ1-6	.	few	TRBV30	CAWRGGAHNSPLHF	TGTGCCTGGAGAGGGGGGGCGCATAATTCACCCCTCCACTTT
TRBJ2-1	.	many	TRBV20-1	CSVRTQYNEQFF	TGCAGTGTCCGGACTCAGTACAATGAGCAGTTCTTC
TRBJ1-5	.	few	TRBV12-3/TRBV12-4	CASSLTGSHQPQHF	TGTGCCAGCAGTTTAACGGGCTCCCATCAGCCCCAGCATTTT
TRBJ1-1	.	few	TRBV7-9	CASSQSHRTEAFF	TGTGCCAGCAGCCAATCGCACCGCACTGAAGCTTTCTTT
TRBJ2-4	.	.	TRBV12-3/TRBV12-4	CASSLDTLAKNIQYF	TGTGCCAGCAGTTTGGACACCTTAGCCAAAAACATTCAGTACTTC
TRBJ2-5	.	few	TRBV19	CASSIFAGGHQETQYF	TGTGCCAGTAGTATTTTCGCAGGAGGCCACCAAGAGACCCAGTACTTC
TRBJ1-2	TRBD1	.	TRBV6-5	CASSVQGPPWGYTF	TGTGCCAGCAGTGTACAGGGGCCGCCGTGGGGCTACACCTTC
TRBJ1-4	TRBD1	many	TRBV28	CASSTGRSEKLFF	TGTGCCAGTTCGACAGGGCGGAGTGAAAAACTGTTTTTT
TRBJ2-3	TRBD2	few	TRBV20-1	CSARASGRTTDTQYF	TGCAGTGCTAGAGCTAGCGGGAGAACCACAGATACGCAGTATTTT